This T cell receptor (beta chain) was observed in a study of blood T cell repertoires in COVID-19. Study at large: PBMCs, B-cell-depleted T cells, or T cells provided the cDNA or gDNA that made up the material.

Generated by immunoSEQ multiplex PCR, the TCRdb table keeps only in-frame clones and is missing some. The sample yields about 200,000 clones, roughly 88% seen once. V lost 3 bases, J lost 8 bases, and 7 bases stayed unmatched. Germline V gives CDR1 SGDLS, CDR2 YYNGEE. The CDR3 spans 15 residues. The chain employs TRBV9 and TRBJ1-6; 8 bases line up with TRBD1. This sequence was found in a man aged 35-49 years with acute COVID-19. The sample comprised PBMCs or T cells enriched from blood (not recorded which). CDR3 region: CASSGTTGGYSPLHF. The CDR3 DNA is TGTGCCAGCAGCGGAACAACAGGGGGGTATTCACCCCTCCACTTT.